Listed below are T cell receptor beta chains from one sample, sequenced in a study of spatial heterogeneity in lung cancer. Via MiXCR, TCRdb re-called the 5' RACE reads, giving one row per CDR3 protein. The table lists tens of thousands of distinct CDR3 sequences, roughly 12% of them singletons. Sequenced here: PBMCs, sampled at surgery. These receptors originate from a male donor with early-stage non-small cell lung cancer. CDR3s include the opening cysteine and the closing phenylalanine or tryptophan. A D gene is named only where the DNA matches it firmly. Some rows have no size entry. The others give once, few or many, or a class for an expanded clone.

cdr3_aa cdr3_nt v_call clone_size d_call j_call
CSAREDRAYEKLFF TGCAGTGCTAGAGAGGACAGGGCTTATGAAAAACTGTTTTTT TRBV20-1 many TRBD1 TRBJ1-4
CASTPGQPSYEQYF TGCGCCAGCACCCCGGGACAACCCTCCTACGAGCAGTACTTC TRBV5-1 few - TRBJ2-7
CASSLDLAGELFF TGTGCCAGCAGCTTAGATTTGGCCGGGGAGCTGTTTTTT TRBV7-9 many - TRBJ2-2
CASSPMTARNQPQHF TGTGCCAGCTCACCTATGACGGCGCGCAATCAGCCCCAGCATTTT TRBV18 - - TRBJ1-5
CASGGTKNIQYF TGTGCCAGCGGGGGTACCAAAAACATTCAGTACTTC TRBV7-2 few - TRBJ2-4
CASTLEGGLNTGELFF TGTGCCAGCACCCTCGAGGGGGGCCTGAACACCGGGGAGCTGTTTTTT TRBV2 few - TRBJ2-2
CASSLSPGNTEAFF TGTGCCAGCAGTTTATCGCCGGGTAACACTGAAGCTTTCTTT TRBV27 - - TRBJ1-1
CASSPAGQGPYEQYF TGTGCCAGCAGTCCCGCGGGACAGGGTCCTTACGAGCAGTACTTC TRBV12-3/TRBV12-4 - TRBD1 TRBJ2-7
CASSYSVEGTGGYEQYF TGTGCCAGCAGTTACTCGGTCGAAGGGACAGGGGGTTACGAGCAGTACTTC TRBV6-5 many TRBD1 TRBJ2-7
CASSFPGTGVETQYF TGTGCCAGCAGCTTTCCAGGGACAGGGGTCGAGACCCAGTACTTC TRBV7-9 - TRBD1 TRBJ2-5
CASSSQPYGTGGTDTQYF TGTGCCAGCAGCTCTCAACCTTACGGGACAGGGGGCACAGATACGCAGTATTTT TRBV7-3 few TRBD1 TRBJ2-3
CASSLGTVYEQYF TGTGCCAGCAGTTTAGGGACAGTCTACGAGCAGTACTTC TRBV28 few TRBD1 TRBJ2-7
CASSRQTGGGEKLFF TGCGCCAGCAGCCGCCAGACAGGGGGCGGAGAAAAACTGTTTTTT TRBV4-3 - TRBD1 TRBJ1-4
CASSQEARRQVLETQYF TGTGCCAGCAGCCAAGAAGCAAGGAGACAGGTTTTAGAGACCCAGTACTTC TRBV5-5 - - TRBJ2-5
CSALGQGNTEAFF TGCAGCGCGCTGGGACAGGGGAACACTGAAGCTTTCTTT TRBV29-1 few TRBD1 TRBJ1-1
CSVDSRGNTGELFF TGCAGCGTTGACTCCAGGGGAAACACCGGGGAGCTGTTTTTT TRBV29-1 many - TRBJ2-2
CASSYGTKSGNTIYF TGTGCCAGCAGTTACGGGACCAAATCTGGAAACACCATATATTTT TRBV6-5 many - TRBJ1-3
CASSVDRTYEQYF TGTGCCAGCAGTGTCGACAGGACCTACGAGCAGTACTTC TRBV6-4 many - TRBJ2-7
CASSVRQGAYGYTF TGTGCCAGCAGCGTCAGACAGGGGGCCTATGGCTACACCTTC TRBV7-8 - TRBD1 TRBJ1-2
CASRLAGSHYEQYF TGTGCCAGCCGATTAGCGGGGTCCCACTACGAGCAGTACTTC TRBV6-2/TRBV6-3 few TRBD2 TRBJ2-7
CSATPFNVEAFF TGCAGTGCTACCCCCTTTAACGTTGAAGCTTTCTTT TRBV20-1 many - TRBJ1-1
CASSWGLAGVKGETQYF TGTGCCAGCAGCTGGGGACTAGCGGGAGTCAAGGGGGAGACCCAGTACTTC TRBV7-9 - TRBD2 TRBJ2-5
CASSPLDSSNSPLHF TGTGCCAGCAGCCCCCTGGACAGCAGTAATTCACCCCTCCACTTT TRBV6-1 - - TRBJ1-6
CASSFGGLDENIQYF TGTGCCAGCAGTTTTGGGGGCTTGGACGAAAACATTCAGTACTTC TRBV28 many - TRBJ2-4
CASSDGRGTGSPLHF TGTGCCAGCAGCGATGGGCGGGGGACCGGATCACCCCTCCACTTT TRBV9 few - TRBJ1-6
CASSYGTANTEAFF TGTGCCAGCAGCTACGGGACAGCAAACACTGAAGCTTTCTTT TRBV7-9 - TRBD1 TRBJ1-1
CASSLEGYEQFF TGCGCCAGCAGCTTGGAGGGTTATGAGCAGTTCTTC TRBV5-1 - - TRBJ2-1
CASSATGGRSNYGYTF TGTGCCAGCAGCGCCACAGGGGGCCGCTCTAACTATGGCTACACCTTC TRBV7-2 - TRBD1 TRBJ1-2